This TCR beta chain emerged from a study of beta chain features in type 1 diabetes. The study's findings and limits: Shorter TCRB CDR3s, moderately but significantly so, marked every one of the four CD4+ subsets in Type 1 diabetes patients. In type 1 diabetes patients, VDJ junctions had fewer insertions; deletions at these junctions were more frequent.

A single heparinised blood sample, averaging approximately 0.12 L, was obtained per donor. Expressed TCRB transcripts got sequenced, as all isolated RNA was reverse transcribed. The data were produced by immunoSEQ multiplex PCR, yet TCRdb's version contains in-frame clones alone and is incomplete. The sample includes approximately 160,000 clones, over 9% of them seen just once. V was clipped by 3 bases and J by 1 base, with 9 bases between them. CDR1 and CDR2 (germline): MDHEN, SYDVKM. This CDR3 is 15 amino acids long. This clone came up a few times. Its antigen remains unidentified. This clonotype was sampled from a man aged 30 to 45 with type 1 diabetes. Sequenced material: central memory CD4+ T cells from blood. This rearrangement joins TRBV28 to TRBJ2-2, with D unresolved. The CDR3: CASSLYQMNTGELFF. In DNA, the CDR3 is TGTGCCAGCAGTTTGTATCAGATGAACACCGGGGAGCTGTTTTTT.